This T cell receptor beta chain was retrieved from a study of blood T cell repertoires in COVID-19. In germline, CDR1 is SEHNR, CDR2 FQNEAQ (reference sequence). With 1 base removed from V and 10 bases from J, the gap between germline ends came to 13 bases. The CDR3 runs to 13 residues. TCRdb's copy holds only in-frame clones and misses some; the assay was immunoSEQ multiplex PCR. This sample has about 310,000 clones, with roughly 90% found just once. The V gene is TRBV7-9, the J gene TRBJ1-1; no definite D call. The TCR was taken from a woman aged 40 to 50 with COVID-19, enrolled during active disease. Material: peripheral blood. CDR3 nucleotide sequence: TGTGCCAGCAGCTTAGAGATTGAGAATCCAGCTTTCTTT. Translation gives CASSLEIENPAFF.